This TCR beta chain is drawn from a study of T cell responses to AZD1222 COVID-19 vaccine. Study observations and caveats: The donor cohort was predominantly white British with a female majority, and clonal diversity may have been underestimated.

On this clone: What it binds is unknown.

This CDR3 contains 12 residues. The germline V gene encodes CDR1 LNHNV and CDR2 YYDKDF (reference sequence). The ends were cut back, 1 base at V and 3 bases at J, with 3 bases in the middle. TCRdb's table, derived via immunoSEQ multiplex PCR, lists solely in-frame clones and lacks some. The repertoire holds 140,000 to 150,000 clones, with 90% to 95% as singletons. This chain connects TRBV15 to TRBJ2-5; D not resolved. This clonotype originated in an adult who received the AZD1222 COVID-19 vaccine. The sequences come from peripheral blood, collected 28 days after the second AZD1222 dose. The DNA for the CDR3 is TGTGCCACCAGCAGAGGAGAAGAGACCCAGTACTTC. Protein sequence: CATSRGEETQYF.